This entry concerns a single T cell receptor (beta chain). The antigen remains unidentified. Germline loops: CDR1 SEHNR, CDR2 FQNEAQ (reference sequence). This CDR3 has 18 amino acids. V lost 6 bases, J lost 0 bases, and 14 bases stayed unmatched. The data belong to a study of shared clonotypes between healthy human individuals. Study observations and caveats: Across subsets, estimated richness was generally greater for naive than for memory populations.

Sorted-subset replicate PCRs used about 0.2 ug of genomic DNA. This amount corresponded to some 30,000 T cell genomes. Per the authors' pipeline: Junction-only sequences without quality scores were provided by ImmunoSEQ, so filtering was different. Method: immunoSEQ multiplex PCR; TCRdb's copy keeps in-frame clones and lacks some. Clone size and the V and J calls come from that table; the DNA yielded D and trimming. The sample shows about 600,000 clones, 97% of them seen only once. The chain joins TRBV7-9 to TRBJ2-1, with 7 bases that match TRBD2. The receptor was isolated from a woman younger than 45 in good health. The sample was naive CD4+ T cells sorted from blood. Subset defined: CD45RA+ positively selected. The CDR3: CASRVRDSRTSSYNEQFF. CDR3 DNA: TGTGCCAGCAGGGTGAGGGATTCCCGGACTAGCTCCTACAATGAGCAGTTCTTC. The entire variable domain, with the rest obtained from reference TRBV7-9 and TRBJ2-1, is as follows: DTGVSQNPRHKITKRGQNVTFRCDPISEHNRLYWYRQTLGQGPEFLTYFQNEAQLEKSRLLSDRFSAERPKGSFSTLEIQRTEQGDSAMYLCASRVRDSRTSSYNEQFFGPGTRLTVL.